Following are 14 T cell receptor beta chains from one sample sequenced in a study of blood T cell repertoires in COVID-19. Generated by immunoSEQ multiplex PCR, the TCRdb table keeps only in-frame clones and is missing some. In the table there are some 150,000 clones, approximately 92% of which are singletons. The sample was peripheral blood. Receptors were obtained from a woman in her thirties or forties with acute or convalescent COVID-19.

The chain has TRBV18 and TRBJ1-1, with TRBD1 matching 8 bases. Trimming took 6 bases from V and 4 from J; bases not matched to a gene: 4. Per germline, CDR1 KGHSH and CDR2 LQKENI. CDR3 length equals 13 residues. CDR3: CASSRQGSTEAFF. In DNA form, the CDR3 reads TGTGCCAGCTCCCGACAGGGGAGCACTGAAGCTTTCTTT.

The chain couples TRBV27 to TRBJ2-3, with D maybe TRBD2 (6 bases). Trimming removed 4 bases at V and 2 bases at J, with 22 bases between. The CDR3 totals 18 residues. Germline V lookup: CDR1 MNHEY, CDR2 SMNVEV (reference sequence). CDR3 region: CASSSAGLHTRATDTQYF. CDR3 nucleotides: TGTGCCAGCAGTTCGGCGGGGTTGCACACTAGGGCCACAGATACGCAGTATTTT.

This chain uses TRBV29-1 with TRBJ1-2; TRBD1 matches 7 bases. Germline V gives CDR1 SQVTM, CDR2 ANQGSEA. The length of the CDR3 is 18 residues. V lost 1 base and J lost 4; bases outside the gene matches: 18. The CDR3 spells CSVEVIGGAGGLVYGYTF. The CDR3 DNA is TGCAGCGTTGAAGTTATTGGGGGAGCAGGGGGGCTTGTCTATGGCTACACCTTC.

V gene TRBV25-1 combines with J gene TRBJ1-2, with 9 bases matching TRBD1. Looked up from germline, CDR1 is MGHDK and CDR2 is SYGVNS. The V segment lost 7 bases and the J segment 3 bases; nucleotides outside the gene matches: 3. This CDR3 contains 13 residues. The CDR3 reads CASTRTGDYGYTF. The CDR3 DNA follows: TGTGCCAGCACAAGGACAGGGGACTATGGCTACACCTTC.

V usage is TRBV7-2 and J usage is TRBJ2-1, with 9 positions matching TRBD1. The CDR3 has 16 amino acids. In germline, CDR1 is SGHTA, CDR2 FQGNSA. The V and J ends lost 2 bases and 7 bases, in that order; junction bases with no gene match: 9. The CDR3 DNA reads TGTGCCAGCAGCTTAAACAGGGGGCTTTCGGGTAATGAGCAGTTCTTC. Its translation: CASSLNRGLSGNEQFF.

This chain uses TRBV20-1 with TRBJ2-7; 9 bases align to TRBD2. This CDR3 is built from 16 residues. V lost 3 bases and J lost 3; bases outside the gene matches: 12. Germline CDR1 DFQATT, CDR2 SNEGSKA (reference sequence). The CDR3 nucleotides read TGCAGTGCTAGTATGACCCTAGCGGGACTCTTCTACGAGCAGTACTTC. Translated, it gives CSASMTLAGLFYEQYF.

The chain is built from TRBV4-1 and TRBJ1-6; D is possibly TRBD1 (6 bases). With 3 bases removed from V and 4 bases from J, the gap between germline ends came to 13 bases. The CDR3 covers 16 residues. Germline CDR1 MGHRA, CDR2 YSYEKL. CDR3: CASSHLTGQYNSPLHF. The CDR3 coding sequence is TGCGCCAGCAGCCACTTGACGGGACAATATAATTCACCCCTCCACTTT.

Note on this clone: The same CDR3 is also encoded by other DNA sequences in this sample. The chain combines TRBV19 with TRBJ2-3, with D hard to call. V gave up 1 base and J gave up 0 bases, with 5 bases separating them. Germline V gene data show CDR1 as LNHDA and CDR2 as SQIVND (reference sequence). The CDR3 has 14 residues. The chain's CDR3 is CASSIVASTDTQYF. The DNA for the CDR3 is TGTGCCAGTAGTATAGTCGCGAGCACAGATACGCAGTATTTT. Based on the CDR3 plus reference TRBV19 and TRBJ2-3, the full variable domain is DGGITQSPKYLFRKEGQNVTLSCEQNLNHDAMYWYRQDPGQGLRLIYYSQIVNDFQKGDIAEGYSVSREKKESFPLTVTSAQKNPTAFYLCASSIVASTDTQYFGPGTRLTVL.

V usage is TRBV9 and J usage is TRBJ2-1; tentative D call: TRBD2 (7 bases). Trimming removed 0 bases from V and 10 bases from J, with 14 bases in between. The CDR3 runs 14 residues. Germline loops: CDR1 SGDLS, CDR2 YYNGEE. CDR3 coding DNA: TGTGCCAGCAGCGTAGATGGGGGGGCAGGGGAGCAGTTCTTC. The encoded protein is CASSVDGGAGEQFF.

The chain links TRBV3-1 (or the pseudogene TRBV3-2) to TRBJ2-2; 12 bases line up with TRBD2. CDR1 is LGHDT and CDR2 is YNNKEL in the germline V gene (reference sequence). The trim removed 4 bases at V and 3 bases at J, leaving 6 bases unmatched. This CDR3 spans 17 amino acids. DNA for the CDR3: TGTGCCAGCAGCCTCCGACTAGCGGGGGCTCACACCGGGGAGCTGTTTTTT. This encodes CASSLRLAGAHTGELFF.

The V call is TRBV5-4, the J call TRBJ2-7, with unresolved D. V was cut by 0 bases and J by 3 bases, with 7 bases left in between. The CDR3 has 13 amino acids. Germline assignment: CDR1 SGHNT and CDR2 YYREEE (reference sequence). CDR3 loop: CASSLDRSYEQYF. The CDR3 nucleotides read TGTGCCAGCAGCTTGGACAGAAGCTACGAGCAGTACTTC.

The chain combines TRBV7-2 with TRBJ2-1, with D perhaps TRBD2 (5 bases). CDR3 size: 15 residues. V was pared by 5 bases and J by 8 bases, with 19 bases between. The germline V gene encodes CDR1 SGHTA and CDR2 FQGNSA. The CDR3 coding sequence is TGTGCCAGCAGCCAAAGAAGACGAGGGTACTATGAGCAGTTCTTC. It encodes CASSQRRRGYYEQFF.

V is TRBV3-1 (or the pseudogene TRBV3-2) and J is TRBJ1-6; 8 nucleotides align to TRBD1. Germline V gene sequence: CDR1 LGHDT, CDR2 YNNKEL (reference sequence). The CDR3 consists of 14 residues. The junction had 4 bases not matched to a gene; V was cut back by 5 bases and J by 7 bases. CDR3 sequence (DNA): TGTGCCAGCAGCTTAGGACAGGGAAATTCACCCCTCCACTTT. Translated: CASSLGQGNSPLHF.

This chain connects TRBV7-3 to TRBJ2-1; 7 bases line up with TRBD2. Trimming removed 5 bases from V and 2 bases from J; junction bases left unmatched: 6. The CDR3 has 15 residues. CDR1 is SGHTA, CDR2 FQGTGA, per germline. The CDR3 sequence is CASSPRELPYNEQFF. The CDR3 DNA reads as TGTGCCAGCAGCCCGCGGGAGTTGCCCTACAATGAGCAGTTCTTC.